This T cell receptor beta chain originates from a study of blood T cell repertoires in COVID-19. Turning to the study itself: Some COVID-19 samples were acute and others convalescent; all came from the United States, Italy and Spain. T cells, B-cell-depleted T cells, or PBMCs provided the cDNA or gDNA that served as material.

Germline CDR1 reads SGHRS; CDR2 reads YFSETQ. The CDR3 runs 16 residues. Trimming took 3 bases from V and 0 from J, leaving 14 bases between them. Methods used by the authors: Amplification of reference gene primers provided the estimated nucleated cell counts. Method: immunoSEQ multiplex PCR; TCRdb's copy keeps in-frame clones and lacks some. The DNA was the basis for D and trimming; V, J and clone size are from that table. Of some 76,000 clones in the sample, around 87% were seen once. This sequence was found in a woman between 18 and 29 years old with acute or convalescent COVID-19. V is TRBV5-1 and J is TRBJ2-3; D not certain. Specimen: peripheral blood. Here the CDR3 reads CASSSTPPGSTDTQYF. As DNA, the CDR3 is TGCGCCAGCAGCTCGACTCCACCTGGGAGCACAGATACGCAGTATTTT.